The entry below describes one TCR beta chain. The sample belongs to a study of T-cell reconstitution after alpha-beta-depleted transplantation in children. The CDR3 has 13 amino acids. The J segment lost 4 bases and the V segment lost 8 bases, leaving 7 bases of the junction unmatched. Germline V gene sequence: CDR1 MNHNY, CDR2 SVGAGI (reference sequence). This sample's TCRbeta library carried unique molecular identifier barcodes. TCRdb independently ran MiXCR on the PCR reads; one entry per CDR3 protein. The sample holds about 580,000 distinct CDR3 sequences, 20% to 25% seen once. This chain connects TRBV6-6 to TRBJ2-7; 8 bases are a match to TRBD2. This receptor was identified in a boy younger than two who had a stem cell transplant for acute myeloid leukemia, so the T cells may come from the graft donor. The sample here was PBMCs, mostly from graft donor cells, taken 360 days after TCRalphabeta/CD19-depleted stem cell transplant. CDR3 region: CASHTSGPYEQYF. The CDR3 nucleotides are TGTGCCAGCCACACTAGCGGACCTTACGAGCAGTACTTC.